The 21 T cell receptor beta chains given below trace back to one sample, sequenced in a study of blood T cell repertoires in COVID-19. Profiling relied on immunoSEQ multiplex PCR, and the TCRdb table lists in-frame clones only, not all of them. The repertoire holds 200,000 to 300,000 clones, with approximately 91% as singletons. The sequencing sample was made of peripheral blood. The receptors here all came from a man aged 30 to 45 with COVID-19, enrolled during active disease.

The genes are TRBV6-5 and TRBJ1-2, with 7 bases lining up with TRBD1. Losses at the gene ends were 0 bases for V and 7 bases for J; bases not matched to a gene: 5. The CDR3 totals 14 residues. From germline, CDR1 is MNHEY and CDR2 SVGAGI. The DNA of the CDR3 is TGTGCCAGCAGTTACTCGAGGGGGCTGTTTGGCTACACCTTC. It codes for CASSYSRGLFGYTF.

This clone came up a few times. The chain has TRBV6-5 and TRBJ1-2, with D unresolved. The V end lost 0 bases, the J end lost 7 bases, and 15 bases lay between the germline ends. Germline V lookup: CDR1 MNHEY, CDR2 SVGAGI. This CDR3 has 15 residues. This CDR3 is CASSYSRGSLGGYTF. The CDR3 nucleotides are TGTGCCAGCAGTTACTCGCGGGGAAGTTTAGGTGGCTACACCTTC.

In its sample, this clone was seen once. This chain joins TRBV6-5 and TRBJ1-5; D is possibly TRBD1 (6 bases). This CDR3 region has 15 residues. The V and J ends lost 0 bases and 6 bases respectively, with 12 bases between them. CDR1 and CDR2 from the germline V gene are MNHEY and SVGAGI. The CDR3 DNA sequence: TGTGCCAGCAGTTACTCAGGGGGGGCAGGTCAGCCCCAGCATTTT. Translated: CASSYSGGAGQPQHF.

This rearrangement joins TRBV14 to TRBJ1-2, with unresolved D. The CDR3 is made up of 14 amino acids. V gave up 0 bases and J gave up 8 bases, with 13 bases separating them. Germline V CDR1 and CDR2: SGHDN, FVKESK. Here the CDR3 reads CASSQDRSAGGYTF. In DNA, the CDR3 is TGTGCCAGCAGCCAAGATCGGTCGGCAGGCGGCTACACCTTC. Based on the CDR3 plus reference TRBV14 and TRBJ1-2, the full variable domain is EAGVTQFPSHSVIEKGQTVTLRCDPISGHDNLYWYRRVMGKEIKFLLHFVKESKQDESGMPNNRFLAERTGGTYSTLKVQPAELEDSGVYFCASSQDRSAGGYTFGSGTRLTVV.

This clone was seen just once. CDR3 in amino acids: CASSPSRWTGEAFF. In nucleotides, the CDR3 is TGTGCCAGCAGCCCCAGTAGATGGACAGGTGAAGCTTTCTTT. The rearrangement links TRBV7-9 to TRBJ1-1, with 7 bases matching TRBD1. The CDR3 spans 14 residues. Germline CDR1 reads SEHNR; CDR2 reads FQNEAQ (reference sequence). Trimming at V came to 5 bases and at J to 7 bases, leaving 10 bases not matched to a gene.

The rearrangement uses TRBV7-9 and TRBJ2-3, with D uncertain. The CDR3 spans 12 residues. The V end lost 1 base, the J end lost 6 bases, and 5 bases lay between the germline ends. Germline assignment: CDR1 SEHNR and CDR2 FQNEAQ (reference sequence). CDR3 in DNA: TGTGCCAGCAGCTTAGATCTGGATACGCAGTATTTT. The encoded protein is CASSLDLDTQYF.

This clone appeared once. This chain joins TRBV7-9 and TRBJ2-1; maybe TRBD2 (5 bases). Germline-derived CDR1 and CDR2 are SEHNR and FQNEAQ (reference sequence). The CDR3 loop spans 14 amino acids. Between the trimmed V and J ends, which lost 5 bases and 8 bases, there was a span of 16 bases. The CDR3 DNA reads as TGTGCCAGCAGCGAGGGCGGCGGATACGATGAGCAGTTCTTC. Translating gives CASSEGGGYDEQFF.

The rearrangement uses TRBV2 and TRBJ1-3; D unresolved. Germline V gene lookup returns CDR1 SNHLY and CDR2 FYNNEI. The CDR3 runs 14 residues. Deletions cut 3 bases from V and 2 bases from J, with 8 bases between. CDR3: CASSDREPGNTIYF. The CDR3 DNA is TGTGCCAGCAGTGATAGGGAGCCTGGAAACACCATATATTTT.

V and J are TRBV5-4 and TRBJ1-2; unclear D gene. The CDR3 totals 13 residues. Germline V gene data show CDR1 as SGHNT and CDR2 as YYREEE (reference sequence). The germline V and J ends were trimmed by 4 bases and 6 bases, with 13 bases remaining between them. CDR3 sequence reads: CASSQKDGDGYTF. The CDR3 DNA is TGTGCCAGCAGCCAAAAGGACGGGGATGGCTACACCTTC. The full variable domain, its missing parts supplied by reference TRBV5-4 and TRBJ1-2, is ETGVTQSPTHLIKTRGQQVTLRCSSQSGHNTVSWYQQALGQGPQFIFQYYREEENGRGNFPPRFSGLQFPNYSSELNVNALELDDSALYLCASSQKDGDGYTFGSGTRLTVV.

The chain joins TRBV2 to TRBJ1-5; weak D call: TRBD1 (5 bases). CDR1 is SNHLY, CDR2 FYNNEI, per germline. This CDR3 is 15 amino acids long. Trimming took 3 bases from V and 6 from J, leaving 15 bases between them. The CDR3 DNA reads as TGTGCCAGCAGTGAGAACAGGCTGGCTGGTCAGCCCCAGCATTTT. Its protein is CASSENRLAGQPQHF.

The V call is TRBV5-5, the J call TRBJ2-1; D gene unclear. Germline loops: CDR1 SGHKS, CDR2 YYEKEE (reference sequence). Trimming took off 0 bases at V and 1 base at J, with 14 bases between the two ends. The CDR3 runs 17 residues. CDR3 bases: TGTGCCAGCAGCTTGGGCGCCCCTACAGCTTCCTACAATGAGCAGTTCTTC. Amino acids: CASSLGAPTASYNEQFF.

The sample holds a few counts of this clone. The chain recombines TRBV28 with TRBJ2-7, with 8 nucleotides matching TRBD2. This CDR3 is built from 15 residues. With V trimmed by 2 bases and J by 2 bases, 5 bases remained unmatched. Per germline, CDR1 MDHEN and CDR2 SYDVKM. Here the CDR3 reads CASSLSGGGTYEQYF. CDR3 in DNA: TGTGCCAGCAGTTTAAGTGGCGGGGGGACCTACGAGCAGTACTTC.

The chain combines TRBV5-1 with TRBJ2-7; 10 bases agree with TRBD1. CDR3 size: 15 residues. Germline CDR1 is SGHRS and CDR2 is YFSETQ. Losses at the gene ends were 4 bases for V and 0 bases for J; bases not matched to a gene: 4. The DNA of the CDR3 is TGCGCCAGCAGCCGTGGGACAGGGGCCTCCTACGAGCAGTACTTC. Amino acid sequence: CASSRGTGASYEQYF.

The rearrangement links TRBV11-2 to TRBJ2-5; TRBD2 matches 10 bases. V lost 0 bases, J lost 2 bases, and 9 bases stayed unmatched. In germline, CDR1 is SGHAT, CDR2 FQNNGV. The CDR3 consists of 18 residues. The CDR3 DNA is TGTGCCAGCAGCTTAGATATAATAGCGGGGGGACATCAAGAGACCCAGTACTTC. Translating gives CASSLDIIAGGHQETQYF.

In DNA, the CDR3 is TGTGCCAGCAGCCCAAGGGGAGGGGACTCTGAAGCTTTCTTT. Translating gives CASSPRGGDSEAFF. V is TRBV7-3 and J is TRBJ1-1; TRBD1 might be the D (5 bases). Germline lookup yields CDR1 SGHTA and CDR2 FQGTGA. Trimming cost V 5 bases and J 6 bases, with 16 bases left between them. There are 14 residues in the CDR3.

The chain is built from TRBV3-1 (or the pseudogene TRBV3-2) and TRBJ1-4; TRBD1 agrees at 11 bases. The length of the CDR3 is 15 residues. Germline loops: CDR1 LGHDT, CDR2 YNNKEL (reference sequence). V shed 5 bases and J 8 bases; nucleotides not matched to a gene: 7. The CDR3 protein is CASSLRTGGGEKLFF. The CDR3 nucleotides are TGTGCCAGCAGCTTGAGGACAGGGGGCGGAGAAAAACTGTTTTTT.

The chain carries TRBV6-5 and TRBJ2-2; D not resolved. This CDR3 is built from 13 residues. The V gene lost 8 bases and the J gene lost 4 bases, with 11 bases spanning the gap. Per the germline V gene, CDR1 is MNHEY and CDR2 is SVGAGI. This CDR3 is CASRRSGTGELFF. CDR3 DNA: TGTGCCAGCCGGCGGTCGGGCACCGGGGAGCTGTTTTTT.

This chain uses TRBV7-9 with TRBJ2-7, with no clear D. Germline CDR1 reads SEHNR; CDR2 reads FQNEAQ (reference sequence). The CDR3 sequence is 13 residues long. Trimming took 1 base from V and 3 from J, leaving 7 bases between them. CDR3 region: CASSLEADYEQYF. The CDR3 DNA follows: TGTGCCAGCAGCTTAGAGGCGGACTACGAGCAGTACTTC.

The chain uses TRBV7-6 and TRBJ2-7; the match to TRBD2 covers 10 bases. Germline V gene sequence: CDR1 SGHVS, CDR2 FNYEAQ. V was clipped by 4 bases and J by 4 bases; unmatched bases: 7. The CDR3 has 15 residues. The CDR3 bases are TGTGCCAGCAGCTCCAGTAGCGGGGGGACGTACGAGCAGTACTTC. It is translated as CASSSSSGGTYEQYF.

To note about this clone: The sample carries other DNA sequences with the same CDR3. The chain carries TRBV6-1 and TRBJ1-6, with D maybe TRBD1 (5 bases). This CDR3 has 14 amino acids. Trimming cost V 2 bases and J 7 bases, with 9 bases left between them. Germline values: CDR1 MNHNS, CDR2 SASEGT. Written as DNA, the CDR3 is TGTGCCAGCAGTGAACTAGACAGCAATTCACCCCTCCACTTT. As protein: CASSELDSNSPLHF.

This chain joins TRBV19 and TRBJ1-1; D is possibly TRBD1 (6 bases). The CDR3 length is 15 residues. The V gene's germline CDR1 is LNHDA and CDR2 SQIVND (reference sequence). Trimming removed 8 bases from V and 3 bases from J, with 19 bases in between. CDR3 region: CASFPSQGDHTEAFF. The CDR3 nucleotides are TGTGCCAGTTTCCCCTCACAGGGAGATCACACTGAAGCTTTCTTT.